The 14 T cell receptor beta chains listed next were all sequenced from one sample in a study of breast tumors, draining lymph nodes, adjacent tissues. Axillary draining lymph nodes of breast cancer patients supplied the node samples. One entry per CDR3 protein, called by TCRdb with MiXCR from the multiplex PCR reads. Of about 140,000 distinct CDR3 sequences in the sample, roughly 33% were seen once. The sequencing sample was made of axillary lymph node tissue. These receptors originate from a female donor with breast cancer. Some clones in this sample may be carry-over from other donors' samples.

This clonotype was counted many times. V and J are TRBV24-1 and TRBJ2-5, with D perhaps TRBD2 (7 bases). Trimming shortened V by 0 bases and J by 4 bases, and 11 bases separated the two germline ends. Germline V gives CDR1 KGHDR, CDR2 SFDVKD. The CDR3 spans 15 residues. The CDR3 spells CATSDLRGARETQYF. The CDR3 nucleotides read TGTGCCACCAGTGATTTGCGGGGGGCTAGAGAGACCCAGTACTTC.

This clonotype was detected ten times or more. The chain combines TRBV7-2 with TRBJ2-5; D is undetermined. The V gene's germline CDR1 is SGHTA and CDR2 FQGNSA. This CDR3 has 13 amino acids. The V end lost 2 bases, the J end lost 5 bases, and 9 bases lay between the germline ends. This CDR3 reads CASSLILSETQYF. In DNA, the CDR3 is TGTGCCAGCAGCTTAATTTTGTCGGAGACCCAGTACTTC. Together with reference TRBV7-2 and TRBJ2-5, the CDR3 gives the full variable domain: GAGVSQSPSNKVTEKGKDVELRCDPISGHTALYWYRQSLGQGLEFLIYFQGNSAPDKSGLPSDRFSAERTGGSVSTLTIQRTQQEDSAVYLCASSLILSETQYFGPGTRLLVL.

The chain has TRBV28 and TRBJ1-5; D possibly corresponds to TRBD1 (5 bases). Trimming took off 2 bases at V and 5 bases at J, with 16 bases between the two ends. The CDR3 length is 16 residues. Germline values: CDR1 MDHEN, CDR2 SYDVKM. CDR3 DNA sequence: TGTGCCAGCAGTTTACAATACCGGGGCCTAGATCAGCCCCAGCATTTT. It translates to CASSLQYRGLDQPQHF.

Ten or more counts support this clonotype. The rearrangement joins TRBV5-1 to TRBJ1-2; no reliable D call. This CDR3 has 13 residues. Germline-derived CDR1 and CDR2 are SGHRS and YFSETQ. Trimming shortened V by 3 bases and J by 6 bases, and 12 bases separated the two germline ends. CDR3 amino acids: CASSSESRDGYTF. The DNA of the CDR3 is TGCGCCAGCAGCTCTGAGTCGCGGGATGGCTACACCTTC.

This clonotype came up many times. An end of the junction differs from the germline gene, which may be a read error. CDR3 coding DNA: TGTGCCAGCAGTCACTCTGGACAGGGGGACCATCAGCCCCAGCATTTT. It yields the protein CASSHSGQGDHQPQHF. The chain joins TRBV6-6 to TRBJ1-5; 10 bases are shared with TRBD1. The CDR3 runs 16 residues. Germline assignment: CDR1 MNHNY and CDR2 SVGAGI (reference sequence).

This clonotype was seen repeatedly, ten times or more. The gene calls are TRBV12-3 or TRBV12-4 and TRBJ1-2; the match to TRBD1 covers 7 bases. The CDR3 consists of 15 residues. V shed 3 bases, J shed 6 bases, and the junction held 10 bases outside the gene matches. CDR3 nucleotide sequence: TGTGCCAGCAGTTTTTCGGGACAGAGATTAAATGGCTACACCTTC. Protein: CASSFSGQRLNGYTF.

There are many counts of this clonotype. V usage is TRBV5-8 and J usage is TRBJ2-5; D is unclear. The CDR3 is 16 residues long. Germline-derived CDR1 and CDR2 are SGHTS and YDEGEE. The germline V and J ends were trimmed by 3 bases and 0 bases, with 15 bases remaining between them. The chain's CDR3 is CASSSRTDLYQETQYF. CDR3 bases: TGTGCCAGCAGCTCGAGGACGGATTTGTACCAAGAGACCCAGTACTTC.

The chain uses TRBV7-6 and TRBJ1-4, with a possible D match to TRBD1 (5 bases). The germline gives CDR1 SGHVS, CDR2 FNYEAQ. The CDR3 is 14 residues long. V shed 5 bases and J shed 8 bases, with 15 bases lying between them. CDR3 sequence: CASSLLAGWEKLFF. DNA of the CDR3: TGTGCCAGCAGCCTCCTTGCAGGGTGGGAAAAACTGTTTTTT.

This clonotype came up many times. The chain couples TRBV6-6 to TRBJ1-4, with 7 bases fitting TRBD1. The CDR3 has 16 residues. The junction had 10 bases not matched to a gene; V was cut back by 2 bases and J by 7 bases. Germline V lookup: CDR1 MNHNY, CDR2 SVGAGI (reference sequence). The CDR3 loop is CASSYRTGDSIEKLFF. In DNA, the CDR3 is TGTGCCAGCAGTTACAGAACAGGGGATAGTATTGAAAAACTGTTTTTT.

This clonotype occurred many times. The rearrangement links TRBV11-2 to TRBJ2-3, with D maybe TRBD2 (6 bases). There are 14 residues in the CDR3. The germline CDR1 and CDR2 sequences are SGHAT and FQNNGV. V was trimmed by 5 bases and J by 5 bases, leaving 14 bases between them. CDR3 sequence: CASSRGGSKDTQYF. The CDR3 coding sequence is TGTGCCAGCAGCCGCGGAGGGTCCAAAGATACGCAGTATTTT.

In this sample, this clonotype turned up many times. The chain joins TRBV7-8 to TRBJ2-7; 9 positions agree with TRBD1. CDR1 and CDR2 from the germline V gene are SGHVS and FQNEAQ. V shed 5 bases, J shed 3 bases, and the junction held 2 bases outside the gene matches. The CDR3 is 13 amino acids. The CDR3 loop reads CASSPDRGYEQYF. The DNA of the CDR3 is TGTGCCAGCAGCCCGGACAGGGGCTACGAGCAGTACTTC.

The sample holds a few counts of this clonotype. V gene TRBV9 combines with J gene TRBJ2-1, with D perhaps TRBD1 or TRBD2 (7 bases each). The CDR3 covers 16 residues. CDR1 SGDLS and CDR2 YYNGEE come from the germline V gene. Trimming took 4 bases from V and 6 from J, leaving 20 bases between them. For the CDR3, the DNA is TGTGCCAGCAGCTCAGGGGGAGGACTAGGAACCAATGAGCAGTTCTTC. Protein product: CASSSGGGLGTNEQFF.

This clonotype was counted ten times or more. The chain carries TRBV30 and TRBJ2-1, with TRBD2 matching over 9 bases. The length of the CDR3 is 13 residues. Unmatched junction bases numbered 7, after V lost 4 bases and J lost 9 bases. The germline gives CDR1 GTSNPN, CDR2 SVGIG (reference sequence). The CDR3 loop is CAWTSGGPGEQFF. The DNA of the CDR3 is TGTGCCTGGACCAGCGGGGGGCCTGGTGAGCAGTTCTTC.

The chain uses TRBV25-1 and TRBJ2-5, with 9 bases fitting TRBD1. Per germline, CDR1 MGHDK and CDR2 SYGVNS. CDR3 length equals 14 residues. The trim removed 7 bases at V and 7 bases at J, leaving 10 bases unmatched. The CDR3: CASTQGQGLGTQYF. Written as DNA, the CDR3 is TGTGCCAGCACCCAGGGACAGGGTTTGGGGACCCAGTACTTC. Drawing the rest from reference TRBV25-1 and TRBJ2-5, the complete variable domain is EADIYQTPRYLVIGTGKKITLECSQTMGHDKMYWYQQDPGMELHLIHYSYGVNSTEKGDLSSESTVSRIRTEHFPLTLESARPSHTSQYLCASTQGQGLGTQYFGPGTRLLVL.